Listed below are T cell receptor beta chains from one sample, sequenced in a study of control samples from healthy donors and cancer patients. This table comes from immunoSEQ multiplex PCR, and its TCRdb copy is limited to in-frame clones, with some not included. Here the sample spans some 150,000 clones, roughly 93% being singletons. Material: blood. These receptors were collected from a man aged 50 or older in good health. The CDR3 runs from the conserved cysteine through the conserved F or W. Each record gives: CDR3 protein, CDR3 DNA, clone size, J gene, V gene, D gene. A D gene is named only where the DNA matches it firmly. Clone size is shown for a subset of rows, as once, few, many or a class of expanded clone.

CDR3 protein: CASSIPDRGSPFYGYTF
CDR3 DNA: TGTGCCAGTAGTATCCCGGACAGGGGTTCCCCTTTCTATGGCTACACCTTC
clone size: -
J gene: TRBJ1-2
V gene: TRBV19
D gene: TRBD1

CDR3 protein: CASSFGTGTSGRRNEQYF
CDR3 DNA: TGTGCCAGCAGTTTTGGAACCGGGACTAGCGGGAGGAGGAACGAGCAGTACTTC
clone size: -
J gene: TRBJ2-7
V gene: TRBV6-2/TRBV6-3
D gene: TRBD2

CDR3 protein: CASIYGLAGLGKETQYF
CDR3 DNA: TGCGCCAGCATATATGGCCTAGCGGGACTCGGGAAAGAGACCCAGTACTTC
clone size: -
J gene: TRBJ2-5
V gene: TRBV5-1
D gene: TRBD2

CDR3 protein: CASSLREGRQETQYF
CDR3 DNA: TGTGCCAGCAGCTTGCGGGAGGGCCGGCAAGAGACCCAGTACTTC
clone size: once
J gene: TRBJ2-5
V gene: TRBV7-9
D gene: TRBD2

CDR3 protein: CASRTPGLASDTQYF
CDR3 DNA: TGTGCCAGCAGGACCCCGGGACTAGCATCAGATACGCAGTATTTT
clone size: -
J gene: TRBJ2-3
V gene: TRBV28
D gene: TRBD2

CDR3 protein: CSVARDNLSGANVLTF
CDR3 DNA: TGCAGCGTGGCGCGGGACAACCTCTCTGGGGCCAACGTCCTGACTTTC
clone size: -
J gene: TRBJ2-6
V gene: TRBV29-1
D gene: -

CDR3 protein: CASSLDPGNTIYF
CDR3 DNA: TGTGCCAGCTCACTTGACCCTGGAAACACCATATATTTT
clone size: -
J gene: TRBJ1-3
V gene: TRBV18
D gene: -

CDR3 protein: CASSEAVYGTQYF
CDR3 DNA: TGTGCCAGCAGTGAAGCCGTGTATGGTACGCAGTATTTT
clone size: -
J gene: TRBJ2-3
V gene: TRBV2
D gene: -

CDR3 protein: CASSLGTGRGYTF
CDR3 DNA: TGTGCCAGCAGCTTAGGGACAGGGCGCGGCTACACCTTC
clone size: -
J gene: TRBJ1-2
V gene: TRBV7-2
D gene: TRBD1

CDR3 protein: CASSPRGVYGYTF
CDR3 DNA: TGTGCCAGTAGTCCCAGGGGGGTCTATGGCTACACCTTC
clone size: -
J gene: TRBJ1-2
V gene: TRBV19
D gene: TRBD1

CDR3 protein: CSVVIPGPRGYNEQFF
CDR3 DNA: TGCAGCGTTGTAATCCCGGGGCCCAGGGGCTACAATGAGCAGTTCTTC
clone size: -
J gene: TRBJ2-1
V gene: TRBV29-1
D gene: -

CDR3 protein: CATGPRGRDEQYF
CDR3 DNA: TGTGCCACCGGGCCCAGGGGGCGAGACGAGCAGTACTTC
clone size: -
J gene: TRBJ2-7
V gene: TRBV15
D gene: TRBD1

CDR3 protein: CASSSQGPNYGYTF
CDR3 DNA: TGTGCCAGCAGCTCTCAGGGCCCTAACTATGGCTACACCTTC
clone size: -
J gene: TRBJ1-2
V gene: TRBV7-2
D gene: -

CDR3 protein: CASSVAGRYNSPLHF
CDR3 DNA: TGTGCCAGCAGCGTAGCTGGCAGATATAATTCACCCCTCCACTTT
clone size: -
J gene: TRBJ1-6
V gene: TRBV9
D gene: -

CDR3 protein: CASSEGHGQETQYF
CDR3 DNA: TGTGCCAGCAGTGAAGGGCACGGGCAAGAGACCCAGTACTTC
clone size: -
J gene: TRBJ2-5
V gene: TRBV6-1
D gene: -

CDR3 protein: CASISTGVGNIQYF
CDR3 DNA: TGTGCCAGCATCAGTACAGGGGTTGGGAACATTCAGTACTTC
clone size: once
J gene: TRBJ2-4
V gene: TRBV28
D gene: TRBD1

CDR3 protein: CASSFGLAGSETQYF
CDR3 DNA: TGTGCCAGCAGTTTCGGACTAGCGGGGTCGGAGACCCAGTACTTC
clone size: -
J gene: TRBJ2-5
V gene: TRBV28
D gene: TRBD2

CDR3 protein: CSVGDNNYGYTF
CDR3 DNA: TGCAGCGTCGGGGACAACAACTATGGCTACACCTTC
clone size: -
J gene: TRBJ1-2
V gene: TRBV29-1
D gene: -

CDR3 protein: CASSFSYQETQYF
CDR3 DNA: TGTGCCAGCAGTTTTTCCTACCAAGAGACCCAGTACTTC
clone size: -
J gene: TRBJ2-5
V gene: TRBV28
D gene: -

CDR3 protein: CASSYPRREGNYGYTF
CDR3 DNA: TGTGCCAGCAGTTACCCCCGCCGGGAAGGGAACTATGGCTACACCTTC
clone size: -
J gene: TRBJ1-2
V gene: TRBV6-6
D gene: -

CDR3 protein: CASRIGGVGNEQFF
CDR3 DNA: TGTGCCAGCAGGATCGGGGGAGTGGGGAATGAGCAGTTCTTC
clone size: -
J gene: TRBJ2-1
V gene: TRBV6-5
D gene: -

CDR3 protein: CASSLGQHYEQYF
CDR3 DNA: TGCGCCAGCAGCTTGGGACAGCACTACGAGCAGTACTTC
clone size: -
J gene: TRBJ2-7
V gene: TRBV5-1
D gene: -